The T cell receptor beta chain described here comes from a study of CD8+ T cells in alopecia areata. Study-level points and caveats: With patients, TCR sharing proved less clear than in mice, a difference possibly related to HLA.

The authors extracted RNA and reverse transcribed it into cDNA as the sequencing template. Sequencing used immunoSEQ multiplex PCR; TCRdb keeps in-frame clones, though not all of them. The sample includes more than 90,000 clones, less than 70% of them seen just once. This clone showed up just a few times. Its specificity is not known. V was shortened by 4 bases and J by 5 bases, with 14 bases between the two germline ends. Per germline, CDR1 SQVTM and CDR2 ANQGSEA. The CDR3 length is 13 residues. The sequence derives from a human donor in good health. The chain links TRBV29-1 to TRBJ2-5; D may match TRBD1 or TRBD2 (5 bases each). Sequenced sample: CD4+ T cells sorted from blood. CDR3 in DNA: TGCAGCGTTGGGGGACGTTTCGGGGAGACCCAGTACTTC. Translating gives CSVGGRFGETQYF.